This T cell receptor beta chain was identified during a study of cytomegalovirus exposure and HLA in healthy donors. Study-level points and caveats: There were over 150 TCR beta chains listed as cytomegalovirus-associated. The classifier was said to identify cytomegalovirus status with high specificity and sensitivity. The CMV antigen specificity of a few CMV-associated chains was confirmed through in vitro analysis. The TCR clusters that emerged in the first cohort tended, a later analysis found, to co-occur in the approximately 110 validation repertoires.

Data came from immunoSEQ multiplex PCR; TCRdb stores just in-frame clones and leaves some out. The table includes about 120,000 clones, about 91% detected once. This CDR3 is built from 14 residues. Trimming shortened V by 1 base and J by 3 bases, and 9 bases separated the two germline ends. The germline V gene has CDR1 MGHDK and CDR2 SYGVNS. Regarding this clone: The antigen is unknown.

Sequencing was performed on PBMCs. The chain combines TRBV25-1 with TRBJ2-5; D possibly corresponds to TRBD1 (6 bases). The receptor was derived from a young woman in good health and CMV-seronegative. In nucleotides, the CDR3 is TGTGCCAGCAGTGAATTGGGGGCAGAAGAGACCCAGTACTTC. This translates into CASSELGAEETQYF.